These 11 T cell receptor beta chains came from one sample sequenced in a study of cytomegalovirus exposure and HLA in healthy donors. This PCR relied on a set of 60 Vbeta primers and 13 Jbeta primers. Sequencing was performed with immunoSEQ multiplex PCR; in TCRdb, only in-frame clones are kept and a portion is missing. Of roughly 200,000 clones in the sample, around 86% were seen once. Source material: PBMCs. The receptors come from a man between 25 and 39 years old in good health and CMV-seronegative.

Concerning this clone: Within the sample, other DNA sequences also encode this same CDR3. The chain carries TRBV7-9 and TRBJ1-2; TRBD1 matches 12 bases. The CDR3 contains 14 residues. Germline values: CDR1 SEHNR, CDR2 FQNEAQ (reference sequence). V lost 3 bases, J lost 7 bases, and 3 bases stayed unmatched. The CDR3 loop reads CASSLGQGASGYTF. The CDR3 DNA reads TGTGCCAGCAGCTTGGGACAGGGGGCATCTGGCTACACCTTC.

The sample holds one count of this clone. J is TRBJ1-5 and V is TRBV15; D not certain. Germline V lookup: CDR1 LNHNV, CDR2 YYDKDF (reference sequence). V dropped 0 bases and J dropped 7 bases, with 13 bases sitting between them. CDR3 size: 15 residues. CDR3 coding DNA: TGTGCCACCAGCAGAGATCGGAGGGTGGGACAGCCCCAGCATTTT. Its protein is CATSRDRRVGQPQHF.

V is TRBV5-1 and J is TRBJ1-5, with D tentatively TRBD1 (5 bases). The CDR3 is 14 residues long. The ends were cut back, 0 bases at V and 5 bases at J, with 9 bases in the middle. The germline CDR1 and CDR2 sequences are SGHRS and YFSETQ. DNA of the CDR3: TGCGCCAGCAGCTTGGACCCGGGGGATCAGCCCCAGCATTTT. Its translation is CASSLDPGDQPQHF.

This chain links TRBV27 with TRBJ1-1; a possible D gene is TRBD1 (5 bases). Germline assignment: CDR1 MNHEY and CDR2 SMNVEV (reference sequence). The CDR3 has 15 residues. Trimming removed 5 bases at V and 1 base at J, with 14 bases between. The CDR3, as DNA: TGTGCCAGCAGTCTAAGGCAGGGCGGGAACACTGAAGCTTTCTTT. It translates to CASSLRQGGNTEAFF.

V gene TRBV6-1 combines with J gene TRBJ1-5; no clear D. V gave up 3 bases and J gave up 4 bases, with 16 bases separating them. The CDR3 loop spans 16 amino acids. Germline CDR1 is MNHNS and CDR2 is SASEGT. The CDR3 protein is CASSEREVSGNQPQHF. The DNA of the CDR3 is TGTGCCAGCAGTGAGAGGGAAGTATCGGGGAATCAGCCCCAGCATTTT.

The genes are TRBV6-4 and TRBJ1-2; 7 bases map to TRBD1. Germline V CDR1 and CDR2: MRHNA, SNTAGT. The junction had 12 bases not matched to a gene; V was cut back by 5 bases and J by 0 bases. The CDR3 contains 17 residues. CDR3 nucleotide sequence: TGTGCCAGCAGTTCGACCCCTCTGACAGGGTCTAACTATGGCTACACCTTC. This codes for CASSSTPLTGSNYGYTF.

The chain recombines TRBV29-1 with TRBJ2-1; TRBD1 might be the D (5 bases). Between the trimmed V and J ends, which lost 5 bases and 11 bases, there was a span of 16 bases. Germline lookup yields CDR1 SQVTM and CDR2 ANQGSEA. The CDR3 covers 12 residues. The CDR3 DNA reads as TGCAGCGTTATTGGGGCCAACTTGAAGCAGTTCTTC. Its protein product is CSVIGANLKQFF.

The chain carries TRBV28 and TRBJ1-1; weak D call: TRBD1 (5 bases). This CDR3 contains 12 residues. V was trimmed by 6 bases and J by 4 bases, leaving 9 bases between them. The V gene's germline CDR1 is MDHEN and CDR2 SYDVKM. In DNA, the CDR3 is TGTGCCAGCAGAAGGGGCCCCACTGAAGCTTTCTTT. Translation gives CASRRGPTEAFF.

The chain uses TRBV5-6 and TRBJ2-3; 7 bases map to TRBD2. V was clipped by 1 base and J by 4 bases; unmatched bases: 12. The CDR3 runs 17 residues. Germline CDR1 reads SGHDT; CDR2 reads YYEEEE. CDR3 sequence reads: CASSLSPTSWGADTQYF. CDR3 coding DNA: TGTGCCAGCAGCTTGTCGCCGACTAGCTGGGGGGCAGATACGCAGTATTTT. Supplemented by reference TRBV5-6 and TRBJ2-3, the full variable domain reads DAGVTQSPTHLIKTRGQQVTLRCSPKSGHDTVSWYQQALGQGPQFIFQYYEEEERQRGNFPDRFSGHQFPNYSSELNVNALLLGDSALYLCASSLSPTSWGADTQYFGPGTRLTVL.

DNA for the CDR3: TGCGCCAGCAGGTTTACAGGTCTGAACACTGAAGCTTTCTTT. This encodes CASRFTGLNTEAFF. The chain joins TRBV4-1 to TRBJ1-1, with D perhaps TRBD1 (5 bases). V shed 6 bases and J shed 0 bases, with 11 bases lying between them. There are 14 residues in the CDR3. CDR1 and CDR2 from the germline V gene are MGHRA and YSYEKL.

The rearrangement uses TRBV28 and TRBJ1-2, with D tentatively TRBD1 (6 bases). CDR1 and CDR2 from the germline V gene are MDHEN and SYDVKM. CDR3 size: 15 residues. Trimming pared 8 bases from V and 3 bases from J, leaving 19 bases between. The CDR3 here is CASWQMTGPHYGYTF. CDR3 DNA sequence: TGTGCCAGCTGGCAAATGACAGGTCCCCACTATGGCTACACCTTC.